These 21 T cell receptor beta chains originate from one sample sequenced in a study of cytomegalovirus exposure and HLA in healthy donors. The PCR contained 60 Vbeta and 13 Jbeta primers. Here immunoSEQ multiplex PCR was the method, and the copy in TCRdb shows in-frame clones only, minus some. Among about 100,000 clones listed, around 82% were seen once. The sequencing sample was made of PBMCs. These receptors were collected from a man aged 35 to 55 in good health and CMV-seropositive.

This clone occurred once. The genes are TRBV9 and TRBJ1-2; D possibly corresponds to TRBD1 (6 bases). This CDR3 has 13 amino acids. The V end lost 1 base, the J end lost 6 bases, and 10 bases lay between the germline ends. The germline gives CDR1 SGDLS, CDR2 YYNGEE. In DNA, the CDR3 is TGTGCCAGCAGCGTACAGTACAGGGATGGCTACACCTTC. Its protein is CASSVQYRDGYTF.

The chain is built from TRBV2 and TRBJ1-1, with D tentatively TRBD1 (5 bases). Trimming shortened V by 8 bases and J by 4 bases, and 20 bases separated the two germline ends. The CDR3 is 15 amino acids. The germline gives CDR1 SNHLY, CDR2 FYNNEI. The CDR3 reads CASRTGVIRGTEAFF. CDR3 bases: TGTGCCAGCCGTACAGGCGTCATTCGTGGCACTGAAGCTTTCTTT.

The chain joins TRBV4-2 to TRBJ2-1; 9 bases agree with TRBD1. Germline-derived CDR1 and CDR2 are LGHNA and YNFKEQ. Losses at the gene ends were 3 bases for V and 5 bases for J; bases not matched to a gene: 2. This CDR3 is 14 amino acids long. CDR3: CASSHRQGDNEQFF. The CDR3 DNA follows: TGTGCCAGCAGCCACCGACAGGGGGACAATGAGCAGTTCTTC.

The table lists this clone with a few counts. The J gene is TRBJ1-1, the V gene TRBV11-2, with 7 bases matching TRBD1. Losses at the gene ends were 5 bases for V and 1 base for J; bases not matched to a gene: 4. From germline, CDR1 is SGHAT and CDR2 FQNNGV. The CDR3 consists of 14 residues. CDR3 residues: CASSRRTGNTEAFF. The DNA for the CDR3 is TGTGCCAGCAGCCGACGGACAGGGAACACTGAAGCTTTCTTT.

Concerning this clone: Other DNA sequences from this sample encode an identical CDR3 as well. This chain connects TRBV6-1 to TRBJ2-1, with TRBD1 identical over 9 bases. V was pared by 7 bases and J by 7 bases, with 5 bases of the junction left unmatched. The CDR3 has 13 amino acids. Per the germline V gene, CDR1 is MNHNS and CDR2 is SASEGT. CDR3 sequence: CASTGTGLNEQFF. DNA for the CDR3: TGTGCCAGCACCGGGACAGGGCTGAATGAGCAGTTCTTC.

The genes are TRBV6-5 and TRBJ1-5; D may be TRBD1 (6 bases). V lost 0 bases and J lost 7, with 10 bases in between. The CDR3 runs 14 residues. Germline CDR1 and CDR2: MNHEY and SVGAGI. DNA for the CDR3: TGTGCCAGCAGTTACTCCACAGGGAAACAGCCCCAGCATTTT. Translated, it gives CASSYSTGKQPQHF.

The rearrangement links TRBV25-1 to TRBJ1-2, with D maybe TRBD1 (5 bases). V lost 8 bases, J lost 7 bases, and 29 bases lay in between. The CDR3 has 17 amino acids. From germline, CDR1 is MGHDK and CDR2 SYGVNS. In nucleotides, the CDR3 is TGTGCCAGCTCCGGAGGGACCGGCAATTTTCCCATTGCTGGCTACACCTTC. This translates into CASSGGTGNFPIAGYTF.

This sequence joins TRBV19 and TRBJ2-2; D gene ambiguous. The germline gives CDR1 LNHDA, CDR2 SQIVND (reference sequence). Trimming left V 9 bases short and J 0 bases short, with 20 bases between. The CDR3 length is 17 residues. The CDR3 loop is CASQQSSAPANTGELFF. Written as DNA, the CDR3 is TGTGCCAGCCAACAGAGCTCTGCCCCCGCGAACACCGGGGAGCTGTTTTTT. Combining the CDR3 with reference TRBV19 and TRBJ2-2 gives the whole variable domain DGGITQSPKYLFRKEGQNVTLSCEQNLNHDAMYWYRQDPGQGLRLIYYSQIVNDFQKGDIAEGYSVSREKKESFPLTVTSAQKNPTAFYLCASQQSSAPANTGELFFGEGSRLTVL.

The rearrangement joins TRBV9 to TRBJ2-3; 11 bases agree with TRBD2. CDR3 length: 16 residues. The V gene end was trimmed by 0 bases and the J gene end by 11 bases; junction bases not matched to a gene: 11. CDR1 and CDR2 (germline): SGDLS, YYNGEE. The CDR3 DNA reads TGTGCCAGCAGCGTAGAGGGGACTAGCGGTCCTTGGGGGCAGTATTTT. This encodes CASSVEGTSGPWGQYF.

This clone was detected once. The chain uses TRBV16 and TRBJ2-7; 9 bases match TRBD1. Germline CDR1 and CDR2: KGHSY and FQNENV. This CDR3 has 15 amino acids. Losses at the gene ends were 4 bases for V and 0 bases for J; bases not matched to a gene: 4. The CDR3 sequence is CASSPGTGSSYEQYF. The CDR3 DNA is TGTGCCAGCAGCCCCGGGACAGGGAGCTCCTACGAGCAGTACTTC.

The gene calls are TRBV9 and TRBJ2-7, with a possible D match to TRBD1 (6 bases). Trimming cost V 0 bases and J 3 bases, with 10 bases left between them. The CDR3 sequence is 14 residues long. Germline V lookup: CDR1 SGDLS, CDR2 YYNGEE. In DNA, the CDR3 is TGTGCCAGCAGCGTAGCACCAGGGGTCTACGAGCAGTACTTC. It is translated as CASSVAPGVYEQYF.

The chain joins TRBV5-1 to TRBJ2-5, with D uncertain. Trimming took 1 base from V and 5 from J, leaving 12 bases between them. From germline, CDR1 is SGHRS and CDR2 YFSETQ. This CDR3 spans 14 amino acids. The CDR3 DNA reads as TGCGCCAGCAGCTTGAGAGGTTCAGCCGAGACCCAGTACTTC. Amino acid sequence: CASSLRGSAETQYF.

The chain recombines TRBV15 with TRBJ2-2; D perhaps matches TRBD1 (5 bases). This CDR3 region has 14 residues. Trimming shortened V by 1 base and J by 6 bases, and 9 bases separated the two germline ends. From germline, CDR1 is LNHNV and CDR2 YYDKDF (reference sequence). The CDR3 spells CATSRGSGSGELFF. The CDR3 bases are TGTGCCACCAGCAGAGGCTCAGGGTCCGGGGAGCTGTTTTTT.

The V and J genes are TRBV5-4 and TRBJ2-1; D perhaps matches TRBD2 (5 bases). Trimming cost V 5 bases and J 0 bases, with 15 bases left between them. The length of the CDR3 is 16 residues. Germline CDR1 SGHNT, CDR2 YYREEE (reference sequence). The CDR3 region is CASSQAAESSYNEQFF. In nucleotides, the CDR3 is TGTGCCAGCAGTCAAGCAGCGGAGAGCTCCTACAATGAGCAGTTCTTC.

The genes are TRBV7-9 and TRBJ1-2; perhaps TRBD1 as D (5 bases). V was trimmed by 5 bases and J by 7 bases, leaving 23 bases between them. Germline values: CDR1 SEHNR, CDR2 FQNEAQ (reference sequence). The CDR3 is 16 amino acids. The CDR3 reads CASSPGRGPGRGGYTF. The DNA of the CDR3 is TGTGCCAGCAGCCCTGGAAGGGGCCCGGGTAGGGGTGGCTACACCTTC.

This rearrangement joins TRBV18 to TRBJ2-1; 8 bases are a match to TRBD2. V was clipped by 1 base and J by 5 bases; unmatched bases: 10. The germline V gene encodes CDR1 KGHSH and CDR2 LQKENI. CDR3 length: 17 residues. The CDR3 DNA reads as TGTGCCAGCTCACCACGGGCGGGACTAGAGAGGGACAATGAGCAGTTCTTC. Translated: CASSPRAGLERDNEQFF.

The chain has TRBV5-1 and TRBJ2-7; TRBD1 matches at 8 bases. In germline, CDR1 is SGHRS, CDR2 YFSETQ. This CDR3 comprises 16 residues. J was trimmed by 2 bases and V by 4 bases; bases with no gene match: 11. Here the CDR3 reads CASSLGQGGSTYEQYF. The CDR3 coding sequence is TGCGCCAGCAGCCTCGGACAGGGCGGAAGCACCTACGAGCAGTACTTC.

The gene calls are TRBV7-2 and TRBJ2-3; 8 positions match TRBD2. Per the germline V gene, CDR1 is SGHTA and CDR2 is FQGNSA. Losses at the gene ends were 4 bases for V and 1 base for J; bases not matched to a gene: 10. CDR3 length equals 17 residues. The CDR3 sequence: CASSYGPLGGGTDTQYF. For the CDR3, the DNA is TGTGCCAGCAGCTACGGACCTCTCGGGGGGGGCACAGATACGCAGTATTTT.

This clone was found once. The chain employs TRBV18 and TRBJ1-1; TRBD1 might be the D (5 bases). Germline CDR1 is KGHSH and CDR2 is LQKENI. V was trimmed by 6 bases and J by 1 base, leaving 9 bases between them. The CDR3 is made up of 13 amino acids. Written as DNA, the CDR3 is TGTGCCAGCTCCCGGGGGGGGAACACTGAAGCTTTCTTT. This sequence encodes CASSRGGNTEAFF.

The J gene is TRBJ2-7, the V gene TRBV10-3, with 7 bases matching TRBD1. CDR3 size: 13 residues. V was pared by 7 bases and J by 4 bases, with 7 bases of the junction left unmatched. Germline V gene lookup returns CDR1 ENHRY and CDR2 SYGVKD. The CDR3 bases are TGTGCCATCAACCCCCGGACAGGTTACGAGCAGTACTTC. This codes for CAINPRTGYEQYF.

The chain carries TRBV7-9 and TRBJ2-5, with D hard to call. Trimming took off 5 bases at V and 0 bases at J, with 4 bases between the two ends. CDR3 length: 12 amino acids. Germline V gives CDR1 SEHNR, CDR2 FQNEAQ (reference sequence). The chain's CDR3 is CASSLYQETQYF. The CDR3 DNA follows: TGTGCCAGCAGCCTGTACCAAGAGACCCAGTACTTC.